This T cell receptor beta chain was captured by sequencing in a study of OX40 agonist ivuxolimab in advanced cancers. The wider study: Eligibility admitted prior anti-PD-1, anti-PD-L1 or anti-CTLA-4 therapy; about 42% had some. Whole-study findings and limits: There were, on average, more expanded clones in CD8+ T cells than in CD4+. At doses 0.1 to 3.0 mg/kg, CD4+ and CD8+ clones expanded.

Clones were sequenced by immunoSEQ multiplex PCR, and TCRdb holds only the in-frame ones, with some missing. Of 80,000 to 95,000 clones detected, around 84% appear once; the ten largest clones hold approximately 1.9%. In regard to this clone: Its antigen is currently unknown.

This receptor was taken from an adult with an advanced solid tumor such as melanoma, head and neck, liver or kidney cancer. The source was CD4+ or CD8+ T cells sorted from blood, collected in a trial of the OX40 agonist ivuxolimab.

CDR3 sequence reads: CASHGYGYGYTF. CDR3 nucleotides: TGTGCCAGTCACGGGTACGGCTATGGCTACACCTTC. The V gene is TRBV19, the J gene TRBJ1-2; D remains unclear. The CDR3 extends over 12 amino acids. V was cut by 8 bases and J by 4 bases, with 11 bases left in between. Germline CDR1 LNHDA, CDR2 SQIVND (reference sequence).